This T cell receptor (beta chain) derives from a study of T-cell reconstitution after alpha-beta-depleted transplantation in children. Unique molecular identifiers were used to barcode this TCRbeta library. TCRdb processed the PCR reads anew with MiXCR; each CDR3 protein has one entry. The sample lists 250,000 to 400,000 distinct CDR3 sequences, around 25% occurring once. The germline CDR1 and CDR2 sequences are MGHRA and YSYEKL. This CDR3 is 16 amino acids long. The J segment lost 3 bases and the V segment lost 1 base, leaving 7 bases of the junction unmatched. The chain employs TRBV4-1 and TRBJ2-7, with 9 nucleotides matching TRBD2. The material was PBMCs, mostly from graft donor cells, obtained 180 days after TCRalphabeta/CD19-depleted stem cell transplant. This clonotype originated in a male patient aged 10-17 years who had a stem cell transplant for acute lymphoblastic leukemia, so the T cells may come from the graft donor. CDR3 in DNA: TGCGCCAGCAGCCAAGTGCGACTAGCGGCCGACTACGAGCAGTACTTC. Translating it yields CASSQVRLAADYEQYF.